This is a list of T cell receptor beta chains from one sample in a study of a mutant IDH1 vaccine in newly diagnosed glioma. These receptors' targets are unknown. The data were produced by immunoSEQ multiplex PCR, yet TCRdb's version contains in-frame clones alone and is incomplete. The table includes 110,000 or so clones, 85% to 90% detected once. Specimen: PBMCs, collected from a glioma patient whose treatment included an IDH1 peptide vaccine. The origin of the receptors is a woman in her forties or fifties with glioma. The CDR3 runs from the conserved cysteine through the conserved F or W. D genes are given only for firm matches. The size entry is marked missing in some rows and otherwise reads once, few, many or a size class.

>-|TRBJ2-1|TRBV5-1|TRBD1
TGCGCCAGCAGCCCTGGACAGGGGGCCCTTGATGAGCAGTTCTTC
CASSPGQGALDEQFF
>-|TRBJ2-4|TRBV5-4|-
TGTGCCAGCAGCTTGTATCAGGGTGAAAACATTCAGTACTTC
CASSLYQGENIQYF
>-|TRBJ2-7|TRBV11-3|-
TGTGCCAGCAGCTTGTCAGGATACTCCTACGAGCAGTACTTC
CASSLSGYSYEQYF
>-|TRBJ1-2|TRBV4-1|TRBD1
TGCGCCAGCAGCCCTCTTCCCGGGGACAGAAACACCTTC
CASSPLPGDRNTF
>-|TRBJ2-7|TRBV7-3|-
TGTGCCAGCAGCTTAACCGGGGGTGGCAGAACCTACGAGCAGTACTTC
CASSLTGGGRTYEQYF
>-|TRBJ2-7|TRBV5-1|-
TGCGCCAGCAGCCCCAACGCCTACGAGCAGTACTTC
CASSPNAYEQYF
>-|TRBJ1-4|TRBV2|-
TGTGCCAGCACGGGACACGCCCGAGAAAAACTGTTTTTT
CASTGHAREKLFF
>-|TRBJ1-1|TRBV2|-
TGTGCCAGCAGTGAAGTTACAACGGAGTGGACTGAAGCTTTCTTT
CASSEVTTEWTEAFF
>-|TRBJ1-1|TRBV10-2|-
TGCGCCAGCAGTGAGTGGGCTTCCAGTCTGAACACTGAAGCTTTCTTT
CASSEWASSLNTEAFF
>-|TRBJ2-6|TRBV6-1|-
TGTGCCAGCAGTCTAACTTGGGCCAACGTCCTGACTTTC
CASSLTWANVLTF
>-|TRBJ2-1|TRBV7-3|-
TGTGCCAGCAGGAGACAGGACGTCAATGAGCAGTTCTTC
CASRRQDVNEQFF
>-|TRBJ1-2|TRBV2|-
TGTGCCAGCAGTGATTCGGGATCCTATGGCTACACCTTC
CASSDSGSYGYTF
>-|TRBJ2-5|TRBV7-9|-
TGTGCCAGCAGCTTCGCCGGAGAGACCCAGTACTTC
CASSFAGETQYF
>-|TRBJ2-5|TRBV5-1|TRBD2
TGCGCCAGCAGCTGGGGACTAGCGGGAGGGAGGGAGACCCAGTACTTC
CASSWGLAGGRETQYF
>-|TRBJ2-1|TRBV27|-
TGTGCCAGCAGCGTCTACAATGAGCAGTTCTTC
CASSVYNEQFF
>-|TRBJ1-2|TRBV5-1|-
TGCGCCAGCACCCCCGCTCTGTCGGTCGGTGATGGCTACACCTTC
CASTPALSVGDGYTF
>-|TRBJ2-2|TRBV4-2|TRBD2
TGTGCCAGCAGCCAGATTAGCGGGAGGTTCCCCGGGGAGCTGTTTTTT
CASSQISGRFPGELFF
>-|TRBJ2-1|TRBV15|-
TGTGCCACCAGCAGGGGGGGGCGAGGGTTTAATGAGCAGTTCTTC
CATSRGGRGFNEQFF
>-|TRBJ2-7|TRBV9|-
TGTGCCAGCAGCGTAGGCCCGTACGGGGCTACCTCCTACGAGCAGTACTTC
CASSVGPYGATSYEQYF
>-|TRBJ1-4|TRBV18|-
TGTGCCAGCTCACAAGGCTTTAATGAAAAACTGTTTTTT
CASSQGFNEKLFF
>once|TRBJ1-4|TRBV6-1|TRBD1
TGTGCCAGCAGTCGGGACAGGGATGAAAAACTGTTTTTT
CASSRDRDEKLFF
>-|TRBJ2-1|TRBV7-2|TRBD2
TGTGCCAGCAGCTTAGTAGTTAGCGGGAGGGATGAGCAGTTCTTC
CASSLVVSGRDEQFF
>few|TRBJ2-7|TRBV5-1|-
TGCGCCAGCAGACAAGGGGGGGACTCCTACGAGCAGTACTTC
CASRQGGDSYEQYF
>-|TRBJ1-4|TRBV10-3|TRBD1
TGTGCCGCCAGGACAGGGTCTAATGAAAAACTGTTTTTT
CAARTGSNEKLFF
>-|TRBJ2-3|TRBV9|TRBD1
TGTGCCAGCAGTCAGACAGGGAATACGCAGTATTTT
CASSQTGNTQYF
>-|TRBJ2-1|TRBV5-6|-
TGTGCCAGCAGCTTGAAAGTAGCACCAACATCGGCGAATGAGCAGTTCTTC
CASSLKVAPTSANEQFF
>-|TRBJ2-7|TRBV11-2|-
TGTGCCAGCAGCTTAAATAAGGACCCTGGGGAGCAGTACTTC
CASSLNKDPGEQYF
>-|TRBJ1-2|TRBV9|-
TGTGCCAGCAGCGTAGAGGAGGGTTTAGCCGGCTACACCTTC
CASSVEEGLAGYTF
>-|TRBJ2-1|TRBV19|TRBD2
TGTGCCAGTAGTATCTTGTCTAGCGGGAGGGATGAGCAGTTCTTC
CASSILSSGRDEQFF
>-|TRBJ1-2|TRBV5-1|TRBD1
TGCGCCAGCAGCACACAGGGGGCGGGTGGCTACACCTTC
CASSTQGAGGYTF
>-|TRBJ2-4|TRBV2|-
TGTGCCAGCAGTGGTAGACGGGGAAGCAAAAACATTCAGTACTTC
CASSGRRGSKNIQYF
>-|TRBJ2-5|TRBV7-9|TRBD1
TGTGCCAGCAGCTTACCGACAGGGGGAAAAGAGACCCAGTACTTC
CASSLPTGGKETQYF
>-|TRBJ2-3|TRBV5-4|-
TGTGCCAGCAGCTCCAGGGGTCGCACAGATACGCAGTATTTT
CASSSRGRTDTQYF
>-|TRBJ2-5|TRBV14|-
TGTGCCAGCAGCCAAGGAAGGGGATTGCTTCGGGAAGAGACCCAGTACTTC
CASSQGRGLLREETQYF
>-|TRBJ1-2|TRBV4-1|-
TGCGCCAGCAGCCAAGATATGGGCCGACTCCTCTCTAACTATGGCTACACCTTC
CASSQDMGRLLSNYGYTF
>-|TRBJ2-3|TRBV6-1|TRBD1
TGTGCCAGCAGTTTCCGACAGGGAGCCGAAGATACGCAGTATTTT
CASSFRQGAEDTQYF
>-|TRBJ2-2|TRBV21-1|-
TGTGCCAGCTACCTAGGGGCCGGGGAGCTGTTTTTT
CASYLGAGELFF
>-|TRBJ2-5|TRBV18|-
TGTGCCAGCTCACCCCCTAGGACAGCCCAAGAGACCCAGTACTTC
CASSPPRTAQETQYF
>-|TRBJ2-2|TRBV28|-
TGTGCCAGCAGATGGACAGCGGACGGCCCCGGGGAGCTGTTTTTT
CASRWTADGPGELFF
>once|TRBJ2-7|TRBV18|TRBD2
TGTGCCAGCTCCCCAAAGGCTAGCGGAGACTACGAGCAGTACTTC
CASSPKASGDYEQYF
>-|TRBJ2-1|TRBV9|TRBD2
TGTGCCAGCAGCACCGGGAGGGGGAGAACAACAAATGAGCAGTTCTTC
CASSTGRGRTTNEQFF
>-|TRBJ2-7|TRBV7-9|-
TGTGCCAGCAGTCTAGTGTCGGGGAGCTCCTACGAGCAGTACTTC
CASSLVSGSSYEQYF
>-|TRBJ1-5|TRBV19|TRBD1
TGTGCCAGCACCGGGACAGGTGATCAGCCCCAGCATTTT
CASTGTGDQPQHF
>-|TRBJ2-7|TRBV6-6|-
TGTGCCAGCAGTTACAGCAGGTCCTACGAGCAGTACTTC
CASSYSRSYEQYF
>-|TRBJ2-5|TRBV15|-
TGTGCCACCAGCAGAGATCAGGAGACCCAGTACTTC
CATSRDQETQYF
>-|TRBJ2-5|TRBV9|-
TGTGCCAGCAGCGCCGGGGCCGCAAAGGCGGAGACCCAGTACTTC
CASSAGAAKAETQYF
>-|TRBJ2-7|TRBV7-9|TRBD1
TGTGCCAGCAGCGGTCCGGGACAGTCCTACGAGCAGTACTTC
CASSGPGQSYEQYF
>-|TRBJ1-3|TRBV5-1|-
TGCGCCAGCAGCTTGGGAGGAACTAGCTCTGGAAACACCATATATTTT
CASSLGGTSSGNTIYF
>-|TRBJ2-5|TRBV5-1|-
TGCGCCAGCAGCCCTTTACCGTACCAAGAGACCCAGTACTTC
CASSPLPYQETQYF
>-|TRBJ2-7|TRBV28|-
TGTGCCAGCAAGAGGGGCGGGACGAGCTCCTACGAGCAGTACTTC
CASKRGGTSSYEQYF
>few|TRBJ2-1|TRBV27|-
TGTGCCAGCAGTTTGACAGGAGCTGGCTACAATGAGCAGTTCTTC
CASSLTGAGYNEQFF
>once|TRBJ2-7|TRBV7-8|TRBD2
TGTGCCAGCAGCGAGGGGACTAGCGGGAGGGCCGTCTACGAGCAGTACTTC
CASSEGTSGRAVYEQYF
>-|TRBJ2-2|TRBV7-3|-
TGTGCCAGCAGCTCAGGGAGGCCGGCCGGGGAGCTGTTTTTT
CASSSGRPAGELFF
>once|TRBJ2-6|TRBV2|-
TGTGCCAGCAGTGAGGGTGAATCTGGGGCCAACGTCCTGACTTTC
CASSEGESGANVLTF
>-|TRBJ2-1|TRBV7-2|-
TGTGCCAGCAGCTTAGCGGGAACACCCAATGAGCAGTTCTTC
CASSLAGTPNEQFF
>-|TRBJ2-5|TRBV10-3|TRBD2
TGTGCCATCAGTCAGATTGAACTAGCGGGACAAGAGACCCAGTACTTC
CAISQIELAGQETQYF
>-|TRBJ2-5|TRBV7-9|TRBD2
TGTGCCAGCAGCTCTAGCGGGGAAGAGACCCAGTACTTC
CASSSSGEETQYF
>once|TRBJ2-7|TRBV6-5|TRBD1
TGTGCCAGCAGCCCCGGGACAGTCTACGAGCAGTACTTC
CASSPGTVYEQYF